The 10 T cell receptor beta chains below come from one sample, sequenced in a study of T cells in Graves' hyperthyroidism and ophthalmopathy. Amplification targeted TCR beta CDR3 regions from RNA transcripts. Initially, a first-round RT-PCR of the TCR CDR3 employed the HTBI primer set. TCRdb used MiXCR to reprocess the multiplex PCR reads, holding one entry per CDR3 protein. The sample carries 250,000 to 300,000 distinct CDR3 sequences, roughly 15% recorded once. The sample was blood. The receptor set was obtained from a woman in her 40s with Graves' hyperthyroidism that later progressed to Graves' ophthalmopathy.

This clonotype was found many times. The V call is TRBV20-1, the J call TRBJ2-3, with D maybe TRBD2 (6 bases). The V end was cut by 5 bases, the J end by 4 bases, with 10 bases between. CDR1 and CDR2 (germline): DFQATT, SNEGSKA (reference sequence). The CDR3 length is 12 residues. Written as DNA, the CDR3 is TGCAGTGCTGGCGCGGGGTCAGATACGCAGTATTTT. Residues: CSAGAGSDTQYF.

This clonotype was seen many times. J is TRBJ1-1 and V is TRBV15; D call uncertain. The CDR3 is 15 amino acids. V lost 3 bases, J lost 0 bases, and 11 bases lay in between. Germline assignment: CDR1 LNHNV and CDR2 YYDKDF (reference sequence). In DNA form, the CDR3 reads TGTGCCACCAGCAGCTCCTTGGATATGAACACTGAAGCTTTCTTT. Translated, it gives CATSSSLDMNTEAFF.

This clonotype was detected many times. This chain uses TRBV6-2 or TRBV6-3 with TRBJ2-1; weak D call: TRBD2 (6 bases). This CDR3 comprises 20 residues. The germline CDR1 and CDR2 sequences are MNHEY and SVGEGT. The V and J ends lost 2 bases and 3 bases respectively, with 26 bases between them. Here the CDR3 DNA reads TGTGCCAGCAGTTACCAATCCGCGGGACTTCCTCGACCGAACTACAATGAGCAGTTCTTC. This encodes CASSYQSAGLPRPNYNEQFF.

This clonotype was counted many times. The CDR3, as DNA: TGTGCCATCGGAACTAGCTGGGAAGATACGCAGTATTTT. Translating gives CAIGTSWEDTQYF. The chain is built from TRBV10-3 and TRBJ2-3; TRBD2 is a possible D gene (6 bases). Trimming took 8 bases from V and 5 from J, leaving 14 bases between them. The CDR3 has 13 residues. CDR1 and CDR2 (germline): ENHRY, SYGVKD.

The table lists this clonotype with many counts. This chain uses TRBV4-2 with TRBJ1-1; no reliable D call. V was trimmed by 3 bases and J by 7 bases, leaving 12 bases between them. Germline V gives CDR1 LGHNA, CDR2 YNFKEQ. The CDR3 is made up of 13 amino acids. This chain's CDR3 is CASSQAGGREAFF. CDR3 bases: TGTGCCAGCAGCCAGGCCGGCGGCCGTGAAGCTTTCTTT.

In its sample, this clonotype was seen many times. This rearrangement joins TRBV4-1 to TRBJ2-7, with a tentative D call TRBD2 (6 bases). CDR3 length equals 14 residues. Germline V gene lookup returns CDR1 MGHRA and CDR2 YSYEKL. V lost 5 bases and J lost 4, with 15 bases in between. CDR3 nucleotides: TGCGCCAGCAGCTTACAAGGCGGGACTTACGAGCAGTACTTC. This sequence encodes CASSLQGGTYEQYF.

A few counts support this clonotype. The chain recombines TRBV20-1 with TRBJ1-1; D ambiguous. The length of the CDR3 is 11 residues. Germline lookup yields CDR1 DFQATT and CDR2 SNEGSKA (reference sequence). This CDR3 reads CTQMGYTEAFF. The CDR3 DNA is TGCACACAAATGGGGTACACTGAAGCTTTCTTT.

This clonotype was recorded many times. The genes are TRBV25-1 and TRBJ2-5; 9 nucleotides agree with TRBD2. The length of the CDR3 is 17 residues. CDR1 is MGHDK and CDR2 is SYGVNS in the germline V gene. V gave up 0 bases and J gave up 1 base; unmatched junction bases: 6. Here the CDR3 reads CASSEYWRLAVQETQYF. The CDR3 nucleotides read TGTGCCAGCAGTGAATATTGGAGACTAGCGGTCCAAGAGACCCAGTACTTC.

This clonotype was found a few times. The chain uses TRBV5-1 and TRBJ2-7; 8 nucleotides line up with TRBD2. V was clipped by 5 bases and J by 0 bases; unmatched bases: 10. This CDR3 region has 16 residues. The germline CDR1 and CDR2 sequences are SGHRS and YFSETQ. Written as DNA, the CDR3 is TGCGCCAGCAGTTCTAGCGGGCAGAAAAGCTCCTACGAGCAGTACTTC. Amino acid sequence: CASSSSGQKSSYEQYF.

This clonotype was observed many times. The CDR3 protein is CASAVGDTQYF. The CDR3 DNA reads as TGTGCCAGTGCTGTTGGAGATACGCAGTATTTT. J is TRBJ2-3 and V is TRBV2; D call uncertain. Looked up from germline, CDR1 is SNHLY and CDR2 is FYNNEI. This CDR3 region has 11 residues. V shed 9 bases and J shed 5 bases, with 9 bases lying between them. The entire variable domain, with the rest obtained from reference TRBV2 and TRBJ2-3, is as follows: EPEVTQTPSHQVTQMGQEVILRCVPISNHLYFYWYRQILGQKVEFLVSFYNNEISEKSEIFDDQFSVERPDGSNFTLKIRSTKLEDSAMYFCASAVGDTQYFGPGTRLTVL.